This T cell receptor (beta chain) was sequenced in a study of STAT5B mutations in CD4+ large granular lymphocyte leukemia. The wider study: Among healthy controls, a particular HLA allele went with more CDR3 'QG' motifs. Findings and limits, study-wide: Without HLA matching, higher CD4+ than CD8+ T-LGLL clonality could reflect small sample size. Patient CD4-sorted repertoires looked more clonal than healthy CD4+ repertoires, even without putative leukemic clones.

Germline V gives CDR1 SQVTM, CDR2 ANQGSEA. The CDR3 spans 11 residues. Trimming removed 5 bases from V and 7 bases from J, with 11 bases in between. Buffy coats from healthy blood donors served as controls. Generated by immunoSEQ multiplex PCR, the TCRdb table keeps only in-frame clones and is missing some. Of more than 30,000 clones in the sample, around nine tenths were seen once. This clone was found a few times. Its specificity is not known. Sequencing input: CD4+ T cells from blood buffy coats. V is TRBV29-1 and J is TRBJ1-1; D is possibly TRBD1 (5 bases). This TCR derives from a human donor in good health. The CDR3, as DNA: TGCAGCGTTTCTGGACACCTTGAAGCTTTCTTT. It yields the protein CSVSGHLEAFF. The variable domain in full, completed from reference TRBV29-1 and TRBJ1-1, reads SAVISQKPSRDICQRGTSLTIQCQVDSQVTMMFWYRQQPGQSLTLIATANQGSEATYESGFVIDKFPISRPNLTFSTLTVSNMSPEDSSIYLCSVSGHLEAFFGQGTRLTVV.